Below, one T cell receptor (beta chain) is given with its context. No antigen is known for it. No clone much larger than this one lies a single base away; base qualities are absent. Sequencer: Illumina NovaSeq 6000. TCR cDNA was synthesized by 5'RACE template switching, through which a universal primer site and unique molecular identifiers were introduced. cDNA synthesis was primed from both the TCR alpha and TCR beta constant segments. Library amplification used two PCR steps, and the second PCR step added sample barcodes and sequencing adapters. Libraries were sequenced on Illumina HiSeq 2500 (2x100 bp) or NovaSeq (2x150 bp). As for how the authors treated the data: Demultiplexing of reads and collapsing into UMI consensus sequences were performed with MIGEC, and V(D)J alignment was carried out with MiXCR. Using edgeR on replicate PBMC samples, clonotypes were called vaccine-responding if FDR was below 0.01 and the log2 fold change was above 5 up to day 15. Bulk clonotypes were assigned CD4 or CD8 identity according to which sequenced CD4 or CD8 repertoire held them at higher abundance. In-frame beta chains were kept once TCRdb had trimmed the public reads at Q25 with fastp and called clones with MiXCR. Rows matching on CDR3 protein sequence are summarized as one entry with the most common DNA and genes. TCRdb's processing, not the authors' own work, is the source of the V and J calls. In this sample the table shows hundreds of thousands of distinct CDR3 sequences, under 15% of which occur a single time. The top ten clones comprise 2.5% to 4% of the sample.

This specimen comes from a study of T cells after yellow fever vaccination (dated by TCRdb to between 2018 and 2021). About the investigation overall: The SMART-Seq v4 Ultra Low Input RNA kit was used to prepare libraries from fractions with low cell numbers. To follow T-cell clones before and after both primary and booster YFV17D yellow fever vaccination, bulk TCR alpha and beta repertoires underwent longitudinal sequencing. Two healthy male donors, one aged 18 to 30 and one aged 30 to 40 years, made up the cohort. Blood was drawn at multiple timepoints before and after primary and secondary immunization, with bulk PBMC replicates and cell subsets isolated. Broad study findings and their caveats: After the booster, most clones that had expanded after primary vaccination were detected again (approximately 95% of CD4 and 88% of CD8), suggesting broad maintenance of memory. Only a couple of donors were included in the study, so the extent to which the findings can be generalized is limited. Compared with the primary T-cell response, the secondary T-cell response was weaker but faster, peaking on day 5 rather than day 15. A small share of clonotypes was detected in both CD4 and CD8 compartments, with the overlap likely arising from convergent recombination. FACS-sorted repertoires could contain abundant contaminating clonotypes from the bulk population, so computational filtering was required.

Reading the germline V gene (reference sequence) gives CDR1 SGHNT and CDR2 YYREEE. The V and J ends are trimmed by 0 bases and 6 bases, leaving 15 bases between them. The CDR3, cysteine through phenylalanine, is 15 amino acids long. Just the 45-base CDR3 DNA is kept, in frame starting at base 1. The treatment or condition label here, explained by the study, means: live attenuated yellow fever vaccine strain. PBMCs were isolated from peripheral blood using a standard Ficoll-Paque protocol. Dynabeads CD4 and CD8 positive selection kits were used to isolate the CD4 and CD8 T-cell fractions. TriZol was used to extract RNA from bulk PBMCs, from CD4 and CD8 fractions, and from dextramer-positive and dextramer-negative fractions.

The specimen comprised CD4+ T cells sorted from PBMCs, sampled 15 days after the yellow fever booster vaccination. This chain is built from TRBV5-4 and TRBJ2-5; TRBD1 is possibly the D segment (5 matching bases). This TCR came from a man aged 18 to 30 who received the YFV17D yellow fever vaccine. The CDR3 sequence is CASSLALSRVKTQYF. The base sequence is TGTGCCAGCAGCTTGGCTCTAAGCAGGGTTAAGACCCAGTACTTC. The CDR3, completed at both ends by the reference TRBV5-4 and TRBJ2-5 genes, gives the full variable domain ETGVTQSPTHLIKTRGQQVTLRCSSQSGHNTVSWYQQALGQGPQFIFQYYREEENGRGNFPPRFSGLQFPNYSSELNVNALELDDSALYLCASSLALSRVKTQYFGPGTRLLVL.